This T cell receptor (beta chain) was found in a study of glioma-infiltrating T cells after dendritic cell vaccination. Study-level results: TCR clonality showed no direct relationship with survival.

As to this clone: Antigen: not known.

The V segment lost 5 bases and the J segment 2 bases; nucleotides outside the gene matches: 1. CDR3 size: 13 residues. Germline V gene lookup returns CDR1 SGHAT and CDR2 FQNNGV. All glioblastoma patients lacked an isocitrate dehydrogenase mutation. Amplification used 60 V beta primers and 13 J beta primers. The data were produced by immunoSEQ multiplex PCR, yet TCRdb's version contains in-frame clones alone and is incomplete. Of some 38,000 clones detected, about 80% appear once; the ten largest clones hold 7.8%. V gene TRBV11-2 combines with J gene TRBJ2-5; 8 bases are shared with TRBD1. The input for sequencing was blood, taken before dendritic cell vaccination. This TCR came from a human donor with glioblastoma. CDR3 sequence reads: CASSRDRQETQYF. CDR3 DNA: TGTGCCAGCAGCCGGGACAGGCAAGAGACCCAGTACTTC. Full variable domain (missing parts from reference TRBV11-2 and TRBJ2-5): EAGVAQSPRYKIIEKRQSVAFWCNPISGHATLYWYQQILGQGPKLLIQFQNNGVVDDSQLPKDRFSAERLKGVDSTLKIQPAKLEDSAVYLCASSRDRQETQYFGPGTRLLVL.